Shown below are 28 T cell receptor beta chains from a single sample sequenced in a study of cytomegalovirus exposure and HLA in healthy donors. The PCR employed 60 Vbeta primers together with 13 Jbeta primers. Here immunoSEQ multiplex PCR was the method, and the copy in TCRdb shows in-frame clones only, minus some. Its table records 150,000 to 200,000 clones. The sample was PBMCs. Receptors originate from a woman younger than 35 in good health and CMV-seropositive.

The V and J genes are TRBV28 and TRBJ1-1, with D possibly TRBD1 on 5 matching bases. Germline V gene sequence: CDR1 MDHEN, CDR2 SYDVKM. This CDR3 has 13 amino acids. The V end lost 4 bases, the J end lost 6 bases, and 12 bases lay between the germline ends. The DNA of the CDR3 is TGTGCCAGCAGTTGGACACGGTCTCCTGAAGCTTTCTTT. Its translation is CASSWTRSPEAFF.

The rearrangement joins TRBV7-9 to TRBJ1-4, with D perhaps matching TRBD1 (6 bases). The V and J ends lost 1 base and 10 bases respectively, with 16 bases between them. CDR3 length: 15 amino acids. Germline CDR1 and CDR2: SEHNR and FQNEAQ (reference sequence). The CDR3 protein is CASSLEEAGAGKLFF. The CDR3 coding sequence is TGTGCCAGCAGCTTAGAGGAGGCAGGGGCGGGAAAACTGTTTTTT.

The chain joins TRBV4-3 to TRBJ1-2; TRBD1 matches 9 bases. The V and J ends lost 3 bases and 2 bases, in that order; junction bases with no gene match: 4. There are 15 residues in the CDR3. Per the germline V gene, CDR1 is LGHNA and CDR2 is YSLEER. The CDR3 is CASSQGQGGNYGYTF. CDR3 sequence (DNA): TGCGCCAGCAGCCAGGGACAGGGAGGGAACTATGGCTACACCTTC.

V is TRBV7-9 and J is TRBJ2-2, with TRBD2 identical over 9 bases. V gave up 6 bases and J gave up 3 bases; unmatched junction bases: 11. Germline CDR1 reads SEHNR; CDR2 reads FQNEAQ (reference sequence). This CDR3 contains 17 residues. CDR3 sequence: CASSPPLAGIDTGELFF. Written as DNA, the CDR3 is TGTGCCAGCAGTCCTCCCCTAGCGGGAATCGACACCGGGGAGCTGTTTTTT.

As to this clone: One end of the junction is discordant with germline, which a read error may explain. This chain connects TRBV4-1 to TRBJ1-2; TRBD1 might be the D (5 bases). The CDR3 loop spans 16 amino acids. CDR1 and CDR2 (germline): MGHRA, YSYEKL. CDR3 DNA sequence: TGCGCCAGCGGCCAAGGGAGAGGCGACGGCGGGGGTGGCTACACCTTC. Amino acids: CASGQGRGDGGGGYTF.

The V call is TRBV5-4, the J call TRBJ1-2, with D hard to call. CDR3 length equals 13 residues. Germline V gene lookup returns CDR1 SGHNT and CDR2 YYREEE (reference sequence). V was clipped by 4 bases and J by 3 bases, with 10 bases between them. CDR3 sequence (DNA): TGTGCCAGCAGCCCCCAGATTTACTATGGCTACACCTTC. Translated, it gives CASSPQIYYGYTF.

The rearrangement links TRBV11-3 to TRBJ2-1, with D possibly being TRBD1 (5 bases). CDR3 size: 15 residues. V lost 5 bases to trimming and J lost 0 bases, with 11 bases between them. Germline CDR1 is SGHNT and CDR2 is YENEEA. CDR3 residues: CASSNPTVSYNEQFF. The CDR3 DNA is TGTGCCAGCAGCAACCCGACAGTCTCCTACAATGAGCAGTTCTTC.

V is TRBV15 and J is TRBJ2-5; possibly TRBD1 for D (7 bases). The closer fit of TRBJ2-7 to the DNA end suggests the J call may be wrong. Germline CDR1 and CDR2: LNHNV and YYDKDF (reference sequence). The CDR3 contains 14 residues. The CDR3 sequence is CATSQGGIPYEQYF. DNA of the CDR3: TGTGCCACCAGCCAGGGGGGAATACCCTACGAGCAGTACTTC.

The rearrangement joins TRBV29-1 to TRBJ2-3, with 8 positions matching TRBD1. V gave up 6 bases and J gave up 1 base; unmatched junction bases: 3. From germline, CDR1 is SQVTM and CDR2 ANQGSEA. The CDR3 is made up of 13 amino acids. The DNA of the CDR3 is TGCAGCGTCTCGGGACAGGGCACAGATACGCAGTATTTT. Protein sequence: CSVSGQGTDTQYF.

Here the CDR3 DNA reads TGCGCCAGCAGCCGGGAGGGGGACTCTTCGACTGAAGCTTTCTTT. This translates into CASSREGDSSTEAFF. V usage is TRBV5-1 and J usage is TRBJ1-1, with D maybe TRBD1 (6 bases). The germline gives CDR1 SGHRS, CDR2 YFSETQ. The CDR3 runs 15 residues. The V and J ends lost 4 bases and 5 bases respectively, with 18 bases between them.

The genes are TRBV5-1 and TRBJ1-1; 10 nucleotides line up with TRBD1. The CDR3 spans 15 residues. Germline V gene lookup returns CDR1 SGHRS and CDR2 YFSETQ. Germline trimming cut 3 bases from V and 6 bases from J; bases unmatched to any gene: 8. CDR3 in amino acids: CASSWTGGSGSEAFF. The CDR3 DNA reads TGCGCCAGCAGCTGGACAGGGGGTTCGGGTTCTGAAGCTTTCTTT.

The V and J genes are TRBV4-2 and TRBJ1-5; D perhaps matches TRBD1 (6 bases). This CDR3 has 16 amino acids. V lost 0 bases and J 4 bases, leaving 13 bases between the germline ends. The germline V gene encodes CDR1 LGHNA and CDR2 YNFKEQ. CDR3 nucleotide sequence: TGTGCCAGCAGCCAAGATGGGGGGGGCCGGAATCAGCCCCAGCATTTT. Its translation: CASSQDGGGRNQPQHF.

V usage is TRBV5-1 and J usage is TRBJ2-7; tentatively, D is TRBD1 (5 bases). V was pared by 5 bases and J by 5 bases, with 11 bases between. Germline V CDR1 and CDR2: SGHRS, YFSETQ. The CDR3 totals 12 residues. This CDR3 reads CASRYGAHEQYF. The CDR3 nucleotides are TGCGCCAGCAGGTATGGGGCTCACGAGCAGTACTTC.

V usage is TRBV6-5 and J usage is TRBJ2-2; 7 bases match TRBD2. This CDR3 is built from 14 residues. With 7 bases clipped from V and 7 bases from J, the junction kept 9 bases outside the gene matches. CDR1 MNHEY and CDR2 SVGAGI come from the germline V gene. This CDR3 is CASNLGEGIGELFF. The CDR3 bases are TGTGCCAGCAATTTAGGGGAGGGGATCGGGGAGCTGTTTTTT.

The V and J genes are TRBV27 and TRBJ1-1, with D unresolved. The CDR3 length is 14 residues. Germline-derived CDR1 and CDR2 are MNHEY and SMNVEV (reference sequence). Trimming removed 3 bases from V and 1 base from J, with 9 bases in between. The CDR3 spells CASSFRVGNTEAFF. The CDR3 DNA sequence: TGTGCCAGCAGTTTCCGGGTTGGGAACACTGAAGCTTTCTTT.

This rearrangement joins TRBV5-4 to TRBJ1-2, with D hard to call. CDR3 length: 13 residues. V was cut by 3 bases and J by 2 bases, with 8 bases left in between. Germline V gene data show CDR1 as SGHNT and CDR2 as YYREEE (reference sequence). The CDR3 DNA reads as TGTGCCAGCAGCTCCCAGTCCAACTATGGCTACACCTTC. Protein: CASSSQSNYGYTF. The whole variable domain, remainder taken from reference TRBV5-4 and TRBJ1-2, is ETGVTQSPTHLIKTRGQQVTLRCSSQSGHNTVSWYQQALGQGPQFIFQYYREEENGRGNFPPRFSGLQFPNYSSELNVNALELDDSALYLCASSSQSNYGYTFGSGTRLTVV.

The chain has TRBV6-1 and TRBJ1-5; 9 bases fit TRBD1. CDR1 and CDR2 (germline): MNHNS, SASEGT. V lost 1 base to trimming and J lost 5 bases; unmatched junction nucleotides: 9. This CDR3 is built from 17 residues. CDR3 sequence: CASSEGGGQGLYQPQHF. CDR3 coding DNA: TGTGCCAGCAGTGAAGGAGGGGGACAGGGACTATATCAGCCCCAGCATTTT.

J is TRBJ1-2 and V is TRBV11-3; a possible D gene is TRBD1 (6 bases). Trimming removed 0 bases from V and 0 bases from J, with 14 bases in between. The CDR3 runs to 17 residues. The V gene's germline CDR1 is SGHNT and CDR2 YENEEA. This CDR3 is CASSLDPLGQSNYGYTF. The CDR3, as DNA: TGTGCCAGCAGCTTAGACCCTCTCGGACAGTCTAACTATGGCTACACCTTC.

A remark on this clone: Other DNA sequences in the sample encode the same CDR3. The genes are TRBV7-2 and TRBJ1-2, with a weak D call TRBD1 (6 bases). CDR3 length: 13 amino acids. V gave up 5 bases and J gave up 2 bases, with 9 bases separating them. Germline V gene sequence: CDR1 SGHTA, CDR2 FQGNSA. CDR3 nucleotide sequence: TGTGCCAGCAGCCCGGACAGCAACTATGGCTACACCTTC. It yields the protein CASSPDSNYGYTF.

The rearrangement joins TRBV5-6 to TRBJ1-2, with D uncertain. Germline CDR1 SGHDT, CDR2 YYEEEE. The germline V and J ends were trimmed by 4 bases and 4 bases, with 14 bases remaining between them. CDR3 length: 14 residues. The CDR3 loop is CASSPGGGFYGYTF. The CDR3 nucleotides read TGTGCCAGCAGCCCAGGAGGAGGGTTCTATGGCTACACCTTC.

The CDR3, as DNA: TGTGCCAGCAGCTTAGATGAGACTGAGCCCCAGCATTTT. It encodes CASSLDETEPQHF. The chain links TRBV11-3 to TRBJ1-5; D unclear. The length of the CDR3 is 13 residues. CDR1 is SGHNT, CDR2 YENEEA, per germline. Trimming left V 0 bases short and J 8 bases short, with 8 bases between.

This sequence joins TRBV14 and TRBJ1-1, with D perhaps matching TRBD1 (6 bases). The CDR3 sequence is 15 residues long. The germline V and J ends were trimmed by 4 bases and 5 bases, with 17 bases remaining between them. Germline V gene sequence: CDR1 SGHDN, CDR2 FVKESK. CDR3 amino acids: CASSPYGTRVTEAFF. CDR3 DNA: TGTGCCAGCAGCCCGTACGGGACACGAGTTACTGAAGCTTTCTTT.

J is TRBJ2-7 and V is TRBV11-2, with D possibly TRBD2 on 5 matching bases. The germline CDR1 and CDR2 sequences are SGHAT and FQNNGV. V dropped 3 bases and J dropped 7 bases, with 19 bases sitting between them. CDR3 size: 15 residues. CDR3 region: CASSFSLSSRKEQYF. CDR3 nucleotide sequence: TGTGCCAGCAGCTTTAGTCTGTCTAGCAGGAAGGAGCAGTACTTC.

The chain employs TRBV6-1 and TRBJ1-2, with 9 bases identical to TRBD1. V was pared by 4 bases and J by 8 bases, with 14 bases of the junction left unmatched. Germline CDR1 and CDR2: MNHNS and SASEGT. The CDR3 extends over 16 amino acids. CDR3 sequence: CASSAVITGGTSGYTF. CDR3 coding DNA: TGTGCCAGCAGTGCAGTCATTACAGGGGGCACGTCAGGCTACACCTTC.

This chain links TRBV29-1 with TRBJ1-2; 11 nucleotides align to TRBD1. Germline V CDR1 and CDR2: SQVTM, ANQGSEA. The V segment lost 6 bases and the J segment 1 base; nucleotides outside the gene matches: 7. This CDR3 has 15 residues. The CDR3, as DNA: TGCAGCGTAGGATTGGGGACAGGGGGTAACTATGGCTACACCTTC. Translation gives CSVGLGTGGNYGYTF.

The genes are TRBV15 and TRBJ2-7; 7 bases fit TRBD2. This CDR3 spans 15 amino acids. J was trimmed by 1 base and V by 5 bases; bases with no gene match: 8. Germline-derived CDR1 and CDR2 are LNHNV and YYDKDF (reference sequence). The CDR3 nucleotides are TGTGCCACCAGCTCCTTCCCGGGGGGATCCTACGAGCAGTACTTC. It translates to CATSSFPGGSYEQYF.

J is TRBJ1-4 and V is TRBV18; TRBD1 matches 9 bases. CDR3 size: 16 residues. CDR1 is KGHSH and CDR2 is LQKENI in the germline V gene. Trimming removed 3 bases from V and 7 bases from J; junction bases left unmatched: 9. This CDR3 reads CASSPFGTGPGEKLFF. In DNA form, the CDR3 reads TGTGCCAGCTCACCGTTCGGGACAGGGCCGGGTGAAAAACTGTTTTTT. Combining the CDR3 with reference TRBV18 and TRBJ1-4 gives the whole variable domain NAGVMQNPRHLVRRRGQEARLRCSPMKGHSHVYWYRQLPEEGLKFMVYLQKENIIDESGMPKERFSAEFPKEGPSILRIQQVVRGDSAAYFCASSPFGTGPGEKLFFGSGTQLSVL.

This rearrangement joins TRBV7-2 to TRBJ1-1; 9 bases are a match to TRBD1. V shed 5 bases, J shed 5 bases, and the junction held 3 bases outside the gene matches. Germline V gene sequence: CDR1 SGHTA, CDR2 FQGNSA. This CDR3 is 13 amino acids long. The CDR3 loop is CASSRQGGTEAFF. The CDR3 nucleotides read TGTGCCAGCAGCCGACAGGGGGGGACTGAAGCTTTCTTT. Drawing the rest from reference TRBV7-2 and TRBJ1-1, the complete variable domain is GAGVSQSPSNKVTEKGKDVELRCDPISGHTALYWYRQSLGQGLEFLIYFQGNSAPDKSGLPSDRFSAERTGGSVSTLTIQRTQQEDSAVYLCASSRQGGTEAFFGQGTRLTVV.